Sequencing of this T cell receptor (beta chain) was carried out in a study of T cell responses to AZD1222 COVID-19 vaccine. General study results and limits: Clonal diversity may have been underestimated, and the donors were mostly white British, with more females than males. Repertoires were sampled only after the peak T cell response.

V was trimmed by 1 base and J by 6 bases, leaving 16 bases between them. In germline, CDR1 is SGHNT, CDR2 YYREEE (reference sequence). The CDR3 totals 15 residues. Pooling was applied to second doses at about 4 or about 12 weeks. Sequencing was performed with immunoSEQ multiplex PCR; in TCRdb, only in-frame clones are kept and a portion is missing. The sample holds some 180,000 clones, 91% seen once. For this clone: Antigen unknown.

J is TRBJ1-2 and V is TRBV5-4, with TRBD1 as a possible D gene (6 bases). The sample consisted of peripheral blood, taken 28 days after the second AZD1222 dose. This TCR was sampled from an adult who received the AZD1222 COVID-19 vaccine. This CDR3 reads CASSLIPYRVDGYTF. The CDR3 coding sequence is TGTGCCAGCAGCTTGATTCCCTACAGGGTAGATGGCTACACCTTC.